The T cell receptor beta chain under discussion was sequenced for a study of CD8+ T cells in alopecia areata. Looking at the study overall: Tofacitinib administration to treated patients was oral, at 5 to 10 mg twice daily.

Study-level points and caveats: Many expanded lesional clones remained in scalp and blood on tofacitinib.

In germline, CDR1 is MDHEN, CDR2 SYDVKM. V lost 6 bases and J 10 bases, leaving 18 bases between the germline ends. This CDR3 region has 13 residues. Treatment described: oral pan-JAK inhibitor, 5-10 mg twice daily. Those with alopecia areata gave lesional scalp punch biopsies and peripheral blood. As to this clone: Its cognate antigen is unknown.

Extracted RNA was reverse transcribed, and the resulting cDNA served as sequencing template. Repertoires were generated with immunoSEQ multiplex PCR, while TCRdb's copy carries only in-frame clones and drops some. This table holds approximately 210,000 clones, roughly three fifths found once. The chain carries TRBV28 and TRBJ1-2; possibly TRBD1 for D (5 bases). This specimen was CD4+ T cells sorted from blood, taken at week 4, from a patient treated with tofacitinib. The source is a human donor with alopecia areata. In nucleotides, the CDR3 is TGTGCCAGCAGACGGAGGACAAATTGGCTCTACACCTTC. It specifies CASRRRTNWLYTF.